Listed below are T cell receptor beta chains from one sample, sequenced in a study of T cells in Graves' hyperthyroidism and ophthalmopathy. TCRdb called the multiplex PCR reads again in MiXCR, with one record for every CDR3 protein. The data show roughly 96,000 distinct CDR3 sequences, just over 50% seen once. The sample comprised blood. The receptors here all came from a woman aged 35 to 49 with Graves' hyperthyroidism. The CDR3 runs from the conserved cysteine through the conserved F or W. Fields, in order: D gene, clone size, J gene, V gene, CDR3 DNA, CDR3 protein. The D gene is left open where the match is weak. Rows give clone size only sometimes, using once, few, many, or a class for an expanded clone.

NA many TRBJ2-7 TRBV20-1 TGCAGTGCGAGGTCCCTTTCCTACGAGCAGTACTTC CSARSLSYEQYF
TRBD1 few TRBJ1-3 TRBV10-3 TGTGCCATCAGTCCCTCCGGGGACAGGGACACCATATATTTT CAISPSGDRDTIYF
TRBD1 many TRBJ1-5 TRBV2 TGTGCCAGCGCAGGGGGGGGGAGCAATCAGCCCCAGCATTTT CASAGGGSNQPQHF
NA NA TRBJ2-7 TRBV7-3 TGTGCCAGCAGCTTGGGGAAAGAATACGAGCAGTACTTC CASSLGKEYEQYF
NA once TRBJ1-1 TRBV25-1 TGTACCAGCAGAGATTACGGGAACACTGAAGCTTTCTTT CTSRDYGNTEAFF
TRBD1 many TRBJ2-5 TRBV7-6 TGTGCCGGTTCATTCAGGGGGTCACAAGAGACCCAGTACTTC CAGSFRGSQETQYF
NA many TRBJ1-6 TRBV3-1 TGTGCCAGCAGCCAGGGGTCCACACCTAATTCACCCCTCCACTTT CASSQGSTPNSPLHF
TRBD2 NA TRBJ2-5 TRBV7-2 TGTGCCAGCGGGGGGGGAGAGACCCAGTACTTC CASGGGETQYF
TRBD2 NA TRBJ2-5 TRBV29-1 TGCAGCACCCGGGGGGGAGATCAAGAGACCCAGTACTTC CSTRGGDQETQYF
NA NA TRBJ2-5 TRBV30 TGTGCCTGGAGTAGGGCGGGAGAGACCCAGTACTTC CAWSRAGETQYF
NA many TRBJ1-2 TRBV7-2 TGTGCCAGCAGCCAGGACCTCTATGGCTACACCTTC CASSQDLYGYTF
NA once TRBJ1-5 TRBV4-2 TGTGCCAGCAGCCAAGCTAGCGGGAGTGAGACCCAGCATTTT CASSQASGSETQHF
NA once TRBJ2-2 TRBV5-1 NA CASSRPGQVGEQYFGPGTGELFF
TRBD1 NA TRBJ2-7 TRBV7-6 TGTGCCAGCAGCCCTGGGACAGGGGACGGCGAGCAGTACTTC CASSPGTGDGEQYF
NA NA TRBJ1-1 TRBV24-1 TGTGCCACGGCTCAGGGGAACACTGAAGCTTTCTTT CATAQGNTEAFF
NA few TRBJ2-2 TRBV6-5 TGTGCCAGCAGTTACGTGGGGGGTTCCGGGGAGCTGTTTTTT CASSYVGGSGELFF
NA NA TRBJ2-5 TRBV25-1 TGTGCCAGCAGTGCCCCTACTTCGAGGGGGGTAGGAGAGACCCAGTACTTC CASSAPTSRGVGETQYF
NA many TRBJ1-5 TRBV20-1 TGCAGTGCTAGAATCTATTGGCAGCGTCAGCCCCAGCATTTT CSARIYWQRQPQHF
TRBD2 NA TRBJ2-7 TRBV29-1 TGCAGCGTTGAGCTAGCGGGAGGGGGTCTCTACGAGCAGTACTTC CSVELAGGGLYEQYF
TRBD2 NA TRBJ2-5 TRBV3-1 TGTGCCAGCAGCCAACAAACTAGCGGGAGTGAGACCCAGTACTTC CASSQQTSGSETQYF
NA many TRBJ2-6 TRBV5-1 TGCGCCAGCAGCTTGGTCGCCGGTCTTGGGGCCAACGTCCTGACTTTC CASSLVAGLGANVLTF
NA NA TRBJ2-3 TRBV9 TGTGCCAGCAGCGTAGGTGGGGGGTTGGGAACAGATACGCAGTATTTT CASSVGGGLGTDTQYF
NA NA TRBJ2-6 TRBV10-3 TGTGCCACCAGGCAGGGGGCCAACGTCCTGACTTTC CATRQGANVLTF
TRBD1 NA TRBJ2-2 TRBV9 TGTGCCAGCAGCGCCGGGACAGGATTT CASSAGTGF
TRBD1 NA TRBJ2-7 TRBV7-9 TGTGCCAGCAGCTCTCCCCCTGGACAGGGGGCCCTGGACGAGCAGTACTTC CASSSPPGQGALDEQYF
TRBD1 NA TRBJ1-1 TRBV2 TGTGCCACCGGGAGCGGGCAGGGGGCAGGGCGAAACACTGAAGCTTTCTTT CATGSGQGAGRNTEAFF
TRBD2 NA TRBJ2-5 TRBV5-1 TGCGCCAGCAGAGGCGGGACTAGTTTTCGGGAGACCCAGTACTTC CASRGGTSFRETQYF
TRBD1 many TRBJ2-5 TRBV7-9 TGTGCCAGCAGCTTAGCAACAGGGGGCTATGAGACCCAGTACTTC CASSLATGGYETQYF
NA few TRBJ1-1 TRBV30 TGTGCCTGGAGCGCGCTGACTGAAGCTTTCTTT CAWSALTEAFF
NA many TRBJ1-1 TRBV20-1 TGCAGTGCTAGAGATTTGGTCCGGTACACTGAAGCTTTCTTT CSARDLVRYTEAFF
NA many TRBJ1-4 TRBV6-1 TGTGCCAGCAGTGAAAGAGGGACTAATGAAAAACTGTTTTTT CASSERGTNEKLFF
TRBD1 NA TRBJ1-1 TRBV10-3 TGTGCCATCAGTGTGGCATCGGGACAGGGTCCCACTGAAGCTTTCTTT CAISVASGQGPTEAFF
TRBD2 many TRBJ2-7 TRBV7-2 TGTGCCAGCAGCCAACCCCGGACTAGCGGGAGGGCGTGGTACTTC CASSQPRTSGRAWYF
NA NA TRBJ2-5 TRBV15 TGTGCCACCAGCAGAGAAATTGGCAGGGGGGCGTCCCAGTACTTC CATSREIGRGASQYF
NA NA TRBJ1-1 TRBV7-9 TGTGCCAGCAGCGTTGGCGGAGGATACACTGAAGCTTTCTTT CASSVGGGYTEAFF
NA NA TRBJ2-5 TRBV9 TGTGCCAGCAGCCCGGGGGCAGGCAATCAGCCCCAGTACTTC CASSPGAGNQPQYF
TRBD1 NA TRBJ1-1 TRBV20-1 TGCAGTGCTGCGACAGGGAGGACTGAAGCTTTCTTT CSAATGRTEAFF
NA NA TRBJ1-5 TRBV7-2 TGTGCTACAGGTCTTACGGGACCGCGCAATCAGCCCCAGCATTTT CATGLTGPRNQPQHF
NA NA TRBJ2-5 TRBV7-9 TGTGCCAGCAGCCAAGATTTTCGGATTCAAGAGACCCAGTACTTC CASSQDFRIQETQYF
TRBD2 NA TRBJ2-7 TRBV29-1 TGCAGCGTTTCGACTAGCGGACCCCACGAGCAGTACTTC CSVSTSGPHEQYF
NA NA TRBJ2-6 TRBV7-3 NA CASSQLRFTEAFFGQSGANVLTF